The rows below give T cell receptor beta chains drawn from one sample of a study of blood T cell repertoires in COVID-19. Some clones are missing from TCRdb's copy, which holds only in-frame ones; the method was immunoSEQ multiplex PCR. The repertoire holds roughly 130,000 clones, 84% seen once, with over 3% in the top ten. The sequencing input was PBMCs or T cells enriched from blood (not recorded which). The receptors here all came from a young woman who had recovered from COVID-19. Each CDR3 is given with its conserved first and last residue. Fields, in order: J gene, clone size, V gene, CDR3 protein. Where a row states a size, it is once, few, many or the class of an expanded clone; other rows omit it.

TRBJ2-2	.	TRBV27	CASTPSGPGTGELFF
TRBJ1-5	.	TRBV6-2/TRBV6-3	CASSPTTVFGLIKQPQHF
TRBJ1-4	.	TRBV7-8	CASSHRQGGEKLFF
TRBJ2-7	.	TRBV4-2	CASSQDATSGYEQYF
TRBJ2-1	.	TRBV7-2	CASSPRLAGAQEQFF
TRBJ1-5	.	TRBV10-2	CASSEYNRVGDQPQHF
TRBJ2-1	.	TRBV7-8	CASSQTPGTSGTHTQFF
TRBJ1-5	.	TRBV6-2/TRBV6-3	CASSTNDRGLDQPQHF
TRBJ2-1	.	TRBV2	CASTLAGRSVNEQFF
TRBJ2-6	.	TRBV7-3	CASSLTPSGSTGANVLTF
TRBJ2-5	.	TRBV19	CASSTAGTAGETQYF
TRBJ2-1	.	TRBV5-8	CASSLWETDHDEQFF
TRBJ2-2	few	TRBV7-9	CASSLVLRSGELFF
TRBJ2-1	.	TRBV7-3	CASSALGSNEQFF
TRBJ2-3	.	TRBV27	CASTQLQGVPDTQYF
TRBJ1-1	.	TRBV13	CASSPGQGRNTEAFF
TRBJ1-1	once	TRBV5-1	CASSPRTGGKNTEAFF
TRBJ2-7	.	TRBV13	CASSLEDRRSSYEQYF